This TCR beta chain is drawn from a study of cytomegalovirus exposure and HLA in healthy donors. 60 Vbeta and 13 Jbeta primers were used in PCR. The protocol was immunoSEQ multiplex PCR, while the TCRdb copy is restricted to in-frame clones and leaves out a portion. This sample has about 100,000 clones; roughly 80% occur once, and the top ten carry around 0.76%. CDR1 and CDR2 from the germline V gene are SEHNR and FQNEAQ (reference sequence). The length of the CDR3 is 11 residues. The V end lost 5 bases, the J end lost 2 bases, and 3 bases lay between the germline ends. The TCR comes from a woman aged 60-75 years in good health and CMV-seronegative. The genes are TRBV7-9 and TRBJ2-5, with D uncertain. Sequencing input: PBMCs. CDR3: CASSVQETQYF. CDR3 in DNA: TGTGCCAGCAGCGTACAAGAGACCCAGTACTTC.